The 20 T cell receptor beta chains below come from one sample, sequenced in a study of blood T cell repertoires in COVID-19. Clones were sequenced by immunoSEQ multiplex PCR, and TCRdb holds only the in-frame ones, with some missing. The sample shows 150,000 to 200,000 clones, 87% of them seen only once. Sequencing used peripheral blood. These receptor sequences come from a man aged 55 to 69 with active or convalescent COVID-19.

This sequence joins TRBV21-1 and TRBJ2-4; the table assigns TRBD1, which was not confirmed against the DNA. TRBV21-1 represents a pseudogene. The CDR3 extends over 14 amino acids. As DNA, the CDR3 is TGTGCCAGCAGCTCGTACAGGGGAAAAAACATTCAGTACTTC. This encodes CASSSYRGKNIQYF.

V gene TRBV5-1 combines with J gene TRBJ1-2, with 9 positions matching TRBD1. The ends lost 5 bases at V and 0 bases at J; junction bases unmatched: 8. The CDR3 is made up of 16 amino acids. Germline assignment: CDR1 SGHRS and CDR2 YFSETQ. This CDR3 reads CASSPGQGQPNYGYTF. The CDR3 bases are TGCGCCAGCAGTCCGGGACAGGGACAACCTAACTATGGCTACACCTTC.

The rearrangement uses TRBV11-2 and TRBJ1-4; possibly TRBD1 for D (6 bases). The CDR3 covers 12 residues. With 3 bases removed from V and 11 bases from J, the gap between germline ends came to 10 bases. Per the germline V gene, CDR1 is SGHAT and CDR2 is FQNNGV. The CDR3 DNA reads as TGTGCCAGCAGCTTGGACAGCCCTAAACTGTTTTTT. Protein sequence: CASSLDSPKLFF.

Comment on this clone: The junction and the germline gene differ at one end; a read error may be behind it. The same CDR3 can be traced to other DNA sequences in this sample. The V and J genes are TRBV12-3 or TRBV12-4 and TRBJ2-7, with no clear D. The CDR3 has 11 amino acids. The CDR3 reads CATTPVYEQYF. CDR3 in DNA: TGCGCCACCACACCAGTCTACGAGCAGTACTTC.

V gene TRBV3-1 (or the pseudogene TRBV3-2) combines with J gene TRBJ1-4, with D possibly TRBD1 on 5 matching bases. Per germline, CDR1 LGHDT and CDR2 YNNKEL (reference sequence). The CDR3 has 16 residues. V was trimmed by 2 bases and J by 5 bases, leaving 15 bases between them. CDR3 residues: CASSQSEAGKNEKLFF. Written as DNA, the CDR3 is TGTGCCAGCAGCCAAAGCGAAGCAGGGAAAAATGAAAAACTGTTTTTT.

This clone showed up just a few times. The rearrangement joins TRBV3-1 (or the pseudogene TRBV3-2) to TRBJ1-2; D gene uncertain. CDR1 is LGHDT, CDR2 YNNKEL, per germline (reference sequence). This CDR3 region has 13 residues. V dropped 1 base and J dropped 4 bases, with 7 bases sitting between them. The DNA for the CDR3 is TGTGCCAGCAGCCAAGGGCGGCCCTATGGCTACACCTTC. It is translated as CASSQGRPYGYTF.

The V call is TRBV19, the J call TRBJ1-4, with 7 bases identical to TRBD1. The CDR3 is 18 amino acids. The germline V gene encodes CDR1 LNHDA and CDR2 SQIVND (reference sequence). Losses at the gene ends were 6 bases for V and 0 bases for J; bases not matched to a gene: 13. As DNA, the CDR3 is TGTGCCAGTAGCGACCTGAGGGGGCCCGGTGCAACTAATGAAAAACTGTTTTTT. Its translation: CASSDLRGPGATNEKLFF.

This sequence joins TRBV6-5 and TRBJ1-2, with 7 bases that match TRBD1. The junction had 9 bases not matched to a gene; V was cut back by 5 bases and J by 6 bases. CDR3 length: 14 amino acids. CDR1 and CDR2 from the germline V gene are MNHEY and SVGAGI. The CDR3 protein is CASSLSDRSNGYTF. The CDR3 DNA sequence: TGTGCCAGCAGTCTCTCGGACAGGTCAAATGGCTACACCTTC.

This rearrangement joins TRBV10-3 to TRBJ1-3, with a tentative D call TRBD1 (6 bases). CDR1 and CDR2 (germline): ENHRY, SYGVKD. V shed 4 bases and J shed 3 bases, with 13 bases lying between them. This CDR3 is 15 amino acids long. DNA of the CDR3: TGTGCCATCAGTGGATACTCAGGGGTTGGAAACACCATATATTTT. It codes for CAISGYSGVGNTIYF.

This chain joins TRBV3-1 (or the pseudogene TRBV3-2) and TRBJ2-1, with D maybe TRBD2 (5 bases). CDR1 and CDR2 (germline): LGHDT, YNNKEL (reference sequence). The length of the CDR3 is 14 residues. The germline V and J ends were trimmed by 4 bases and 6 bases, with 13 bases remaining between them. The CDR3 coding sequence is TGTGCCAGCAGCCCCTTTTCTAGCTTCAATGAGCAGTTCTTC. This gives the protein CASSPFSSFNEQFF.

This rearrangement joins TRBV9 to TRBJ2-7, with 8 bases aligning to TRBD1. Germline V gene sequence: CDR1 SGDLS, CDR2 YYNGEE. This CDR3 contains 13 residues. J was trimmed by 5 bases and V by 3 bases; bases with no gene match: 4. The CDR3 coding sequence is TGTGCCAGCAGCGGGACAGGGTCCAACGAGCAGTACTTC. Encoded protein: CASSGTGSNEQYF.

The CDR3 sequence is CASSYSDSSGNTIYF. In DNA form, the CDR3 reads TGTGCCAGCAGTTACTCCGACAGCTCTGGAAACACCATATATTTT. J is TRBJ1-3 and V is TRBV6-5; possibly TRBD1 for D (5 bases). There are 15 residues in the CDR3. Germline V gives CDR1 MNHEY, CDR2 SVGAGI. Trimming cost V 0 bases and J 0 bases, with 6 bases left between them.

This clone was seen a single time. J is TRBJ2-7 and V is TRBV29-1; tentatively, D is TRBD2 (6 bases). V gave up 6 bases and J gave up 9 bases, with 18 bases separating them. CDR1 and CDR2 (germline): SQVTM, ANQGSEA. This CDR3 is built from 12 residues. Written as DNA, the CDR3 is TGCAGCGTGAGGGACGCGGGGCCCGGGCAGTACTTC. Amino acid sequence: CSVRDAGPGQYF.

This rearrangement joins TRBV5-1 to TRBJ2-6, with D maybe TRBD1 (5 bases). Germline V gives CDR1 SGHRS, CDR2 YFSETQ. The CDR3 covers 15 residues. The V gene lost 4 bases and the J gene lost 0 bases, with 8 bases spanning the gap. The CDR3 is CASSPQGSGANVLTF. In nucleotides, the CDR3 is TGCGCCAGCAGCCCGCAGGGCTCTGGGGCCAACGTCCTGACTTTC.

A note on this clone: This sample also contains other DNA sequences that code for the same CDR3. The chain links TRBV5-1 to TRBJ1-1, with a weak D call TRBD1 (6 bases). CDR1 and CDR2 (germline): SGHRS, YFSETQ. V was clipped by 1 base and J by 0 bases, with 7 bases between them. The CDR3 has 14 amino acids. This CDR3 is CASSLRGMNTEAFF. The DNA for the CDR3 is TGCGCCAGCAGCTTGAGGGGGATGAACACTGAAGCTTTCTTT.

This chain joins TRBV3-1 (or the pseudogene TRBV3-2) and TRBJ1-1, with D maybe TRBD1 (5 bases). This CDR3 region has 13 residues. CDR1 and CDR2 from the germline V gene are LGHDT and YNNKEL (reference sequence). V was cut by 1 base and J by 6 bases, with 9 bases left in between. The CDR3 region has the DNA TGTGCCAGCAGCCAAGTCGGACAATCTGAAGCTTTCTTT. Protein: CASSQVGQSEAFF.

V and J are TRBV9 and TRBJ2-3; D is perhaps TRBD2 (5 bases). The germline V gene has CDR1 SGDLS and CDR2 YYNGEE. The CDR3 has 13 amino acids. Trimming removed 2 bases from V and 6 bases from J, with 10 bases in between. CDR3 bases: TGTGCCAGCAGCGTCTCCACGGGGGATACGCAGTATTTT. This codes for CASSVSTGDTQYF.

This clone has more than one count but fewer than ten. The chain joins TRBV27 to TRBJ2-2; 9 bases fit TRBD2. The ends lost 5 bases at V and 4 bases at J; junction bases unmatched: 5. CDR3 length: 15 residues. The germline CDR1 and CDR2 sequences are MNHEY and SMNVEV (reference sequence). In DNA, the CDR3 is TGTGCCAGCAGTCGACCTAGCGGGATCACCGGGGAGCTGTTTTTT. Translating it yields CASSRPSGITGELFF.

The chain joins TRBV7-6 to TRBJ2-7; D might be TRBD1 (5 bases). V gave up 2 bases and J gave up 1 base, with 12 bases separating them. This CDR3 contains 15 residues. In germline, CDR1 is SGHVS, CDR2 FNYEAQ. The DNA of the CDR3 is TGTGCCAGCAGCTTAAATCCCGACAGATCCTACGAGCAGTACTTC. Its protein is CASSLNPDRSYEQYF. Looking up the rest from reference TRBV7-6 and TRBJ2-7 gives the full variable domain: GAGVSQSPRYKVTKRGQDVALRCDPISGHVSLYWYRQALGQGPEFLTYFNYEAQQDKSGLPNDRFSAERPEGSISTLTIQRTEQRDSAMYRCASSLNPDRSYEQYFGPGTRLTVT.

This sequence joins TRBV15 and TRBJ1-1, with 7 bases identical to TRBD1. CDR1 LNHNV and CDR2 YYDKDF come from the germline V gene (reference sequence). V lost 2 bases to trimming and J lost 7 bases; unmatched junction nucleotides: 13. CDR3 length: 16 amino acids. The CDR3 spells CATSRPLWTGLIEAFF. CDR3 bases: TGTGCCACCAGCAGACCCCTTTGGACAGGCCTTATTGAAGCTTTCTTT.